Below are 30 T cell receptor beta chains sequenced from a single sample in a study of blood T cell repertoires in COVID-19. Sequenced by immunoSEQ multiplex PCR; TCRdb stores in-frame clones only, minus some. The sample has 220,000 or so clones; around 90% are singletons. The sequencing input was peripheral blood. The receptor source for this set is a man between 60 and 75 years old who had recovered from COVID-19.

This chain joins TRBV9 and TRBJ1-5; TRBD1 is a possible D gene (5 bases). Germline values: CDR1 SGDLS, CDR2 YYNGEE. CDR3 length equals 15 residues. V gave up 3 bases and J gave up 9 bases, with 19 bases separating them. The CDR3 here is CASSADHTGLGPQHF. DNA for the CDR3: TGTGCCAGCAGCGCAGACCATACAGGTTTAGGGCCCCAGCATTTT.

The chain combines TRBV6-5 with TRBJ1-2; D is perhaps TRBD1 (6 bases). With 5 bases removed from V and 6 bases from J, the gap between germline ends came to 13 bases. The CDR3 runs to 13 residues. CDR1 and CDR2 (germline): MNHEY, SVGAGI. CDR3 nucleotide sequence: TGTGCCAGCAGTCCAGGGGCCCGCGATGGCTACACCTTC. This encodes CASSPGARDGYTF.

This chain joins TRBV6-5 and TRBJ1-2; D unclear. Germline CDR1 is MNHEY and CDR2 is SVGAGI. This CDR3 comprises 11 residues. The ends were cut back, 8 bases at V and 4 bases at J, with 8 bases in the middle. CDR3 DNA: TGTGCCAGCGGAGAGAGCTATGGCTACACCTTC. This gives the protein CASGESYGYTF.

The V gene is TRBV12-3 or TRBV12-4, the J gene TRBJ1-1; possibly TRBD1 for D (5 bases). Trimming cost V 2 bases and J 10 bases, with 14 bases left between them. This CDR3 is built from 13 residues. In DNA form, the CDR3 reads TGTGCCAGCAGTTTAAACCCCAGGGCGAGAGCTTTCTTT. This encodes CASSLNPRARAFF.

This clone was seen a handful of times. The chain uses TRBV5-1 and TRBJ1-1; a weak D match, TRBD1 (6 bases). Per germline, CDR1 SGHRS and CDR2 YFSETQ. This CDR3 is built from 12 residues. V was pared by 4 bases and J by 6 bases, with 10 bases between. The CDR3 DNA is TGCGCCAGCAGCCAACAGGGATCTGAAGCTTTCTTT. Its protein product is CASSQQGSEAFF.

This clone came up a few times. The genes are TRBV2 and TRBJ2-2; 10 bases line up with TRBD1. This CDR3 has 14 residues. V shed 6 bases and J 5 bases; nucleotides not matched to a gene: 3. CDR1 is SNHLY and CDR2 is FYNNEI in the germline V gene. CDR3 residues: CASRTGGATGELFF. The CDR3 DNA sequence: TGTGCCAGCAGGACAGGGGGCGCGACCGGGGAGCTGTTTTTT.

The chain couples TRBV5-1 to TRBJ2-5; possibly TRBD1 for D (5 bases). V was clipped by 4 bases and J by 4 bases, with 14 bases between them. CDR1 and CDR2 (germline): SGHRS, YFSETQ. The CDR3 is 14 amino acids. In nucleotides, the CDR3 is TGCGCCAGCAGCCCTGGCGCAGGGCCAGAGACCCAGTACTTC. As protein: CASSPGAGPETQYF.

Concerning this clone: A read error may produce the germline difference seen at one junction end. The J gene is TRBJ2-7, the V gene TRBV30; TRBD1 agrees at 7 bases. The CDR3 contains 12 residues. Germline V gene sequence: CDR1 GTSNPN, CDR2 SVGIG (reference sequence). The CDR3 protein is CAWTPLDRAKNF. CDR3 DNA: TGTGCCTGGACGCCCCTCGACAGGGCAAAGAACTTC. Using reference TRBV30 and TRBJ2-7 for the parts outside the CDR3, the full variable domain is SQTIHQWPATLVQPVGSPLSLECTVEGTSNPNLYWYRQAAGRGLQLLFYSVGIGQISSEVPQNLSASRPQDRQFILSSKKLLLSDSGFYLCAWTPLDRAKNFGPGTRLTVT.

The chain carries TRBV12-3 or TRBV12-4 and TRBJ1-2; 8 nucleotides match TRBD1. This CDR3 comprises 13 residues. Losses at the gene ends were 5 bases for V and 8 bases for J; bases not matched to a gene: 7. CDR3 bases: TGTGCCAGCAGTGTCCAGGGGGCGCGAGGCTACACCTTC. Protein sequence: CASSVQGARGYTF.

V gene TRBV7-9 combines with J gene TRBJ1-2, with 7 bases that match TRBD1. The CDR3 consists of 15 residues. The ends lost 1 base at V and 4 bases at J; junction bases unmatched: 6. Germline CDR1 is SEHNR and CDR2 is FQNEAQ (reference sequence). CDR3 sequence: CASSLVVDRAYGYTF. CDR3 bases: TGTGCCAGCAGCTTAGTGGTCGACAGGGCCTATGGCTACACCTTC.

V and J are TRBV19 and TRBJ2-5, with TRBD1 matching 7 bases. This CDR3 is 13 amino acids long. J was trimmed by 3 bases and V by 6 bases; bases with no gene match: 4. CDR1 is LNHDA and CDR2 is SQIVND in the germline V gene (reference sequence). CDR3 residues: CASRVQGEETQYF. CDR3 coding DNA: TGTGCCAGTAGGGTCCAGGGGGAAGAGACCCAGTACTTC. Combining the CDR3 with reference TRBV19 and TRBJ2-5 gives the whole variable domain DGGITQSPKYLFRKEGQNVTLSCEQNLNHDAMYWYRQDPGQGLRLIYYSQIVNDFQKGDIAEGYSVSREKKESFPLTVTSAQKNPTAFYLCASRVQGEETQYFGPGTRLLVL.

A single count supports this clone. CDR3 nucleotide sequence: TGTGCCAGTAGTATAGATCGCTGGGCAGGGGGAAATGAGCAGTTCTTC. Translating gives CASSIDRWAGGNEQFF. The rearrangement links TRBV19 to TRBJ2-1; 7 positions match TRBD1. The germline gives CDR1 LNHDA, CDR2 SQIVND (reference sequence). V shed 0 bases and J 7 bases; nucleotides not matched to a gene: 9. This CDR3 contains 16 residues.

Remarks on this clone: The junction and the germline gene differ at one end; a read error may be behind it. The chain uses TRBV5-5 and TRBJ2-1; weak D call: TRBD1 (6 bases). The germline V gene encodes CDR1 SGHKS and CDR2 YYEKEE (reference sequence). This CDR3 contains 14 residues. The CDR3 sequence: CASSSLRGYTEQFF. The CDR3 nucleotides are TGTGCCAGCAGCTCCTTGAGGGGGTACACTGAGCAGTTCTTC. The variable domain in full, completed from reference TRBV5-5 and TRBJ2-1, reads DAGVTQSPTHLIKTRGQQVTLRCSPISGHKSVSWYQQVLGQGPQFIFQYYEKEERGRGNFPDRFSARQFPNYSSELNVNALLLGDSALYLCASSSLRGYTEQFFGPGTRLTVL.

The genes are TRBV2 and TRBJ2-7; D is possibly TRBD2 (6 bases). Trimming left V 6 bases short and J 6 bases short, with 18 bases between. Per the germline V gene, CDR1 is SNHLY and CDR2 is FYNNEI. This CDR3 has 14 amino acids. CDR3 in amino acids: CASRARRGVSEQYF. As DNA, the CDR3 is TGTGCCAGCAGGGCGCGGCGGGGTGTGAGCGAGCAGTACTTC.

This rearrangement joins TRBV19 to TRBJ1-6; D is unclear. The germline CDR1 and CDR2 sequences are LNHDA and SQIVND (reference sequence). CDR3 length equals 14 residues. Between the trimmed V and J ends, which lost 8 bases and 7 bases, there was a span of 15 bases. The CDR3 region is CASSPPQENSPLHF. The DNA for the CDR3 is TGTGCCAGTTCTCCACCTCAGGAAAATTCACCCCTCCACTTT.

The gene calls are TRBV4-2 and TRBJ1-2, with a weak D call TRBD1 (5 bases). V dropped 0 bases and J dropped 4 bases, with 12 bases sitting between them. The length of the CDR3 is 15 residues. Germline CDR1 is LGHNA and CDR2 is YNFKEQ. CDR3: CASSQDPGTGYGYTF. CDR3 DNA sequence: TGTGCCAGCAGCCAAGACCCGGGTACAGGCTATGGCTACACCTTC.

The V call is TRBV5-4, the J call TRBJ2-5; no reliable D call. This CDR3 comprises 14 residues. V was cut by 2 bases and J by 2 bases, with 10 bases left in between. The germline V gene encodes CDR1 SGHNT and CDR2 YYREEE (reference sequence). CDR3 region: CASSFRDLQETQYF. The CDR3 bases are TGTGCCAGCAGCTTCAGAGACTTACAAGAGACCCAGTACTTC.

This chain links TRBV12-3 or TRBV12-4 with TRBJ1-4; 10 bases map to TRBD1. The CDR3 length is 13 residues. Unmatched junction bases numbered 5, after V lost 8 bases and J lost 8 bases. CDR3 loop: CASRTGGLEKLFF. The DNA for the CDR3 is TGTGCCAGCCGGACAGGGGGTTTAGAAAAACTGTTTTTT.

The rearrangement joins TRBV5-1 to TRBJ2-5; TRBD2 matches 7 bases. Trimming took 4 bases from V and 4 from J; bases not matched to a gene: 7. This CDR3 contains 14 residues. Germline lookup yields CDR1 SGHRS and CDR2 YFSETQ. CDR3 sequence reads: CASSRALARETQYF. In DNA, the CDR3 is TGCGCCAGCAGCCGGGCACTAGCGAGAGAGACCCAGTACTTC.

The rearrangement uses TRBV6-4 and TRBJ2-2; 7 positions match TRBD2. V gave up 10 bases and J gave up 4 bases; unmatched junction bases: 9. CDR1 is MRHNA, CDR2 SNTAGT, per germline. The CDR3 length is 14 residues. The CDR3 is CATRREGATGELFF. Here the CDR3 DNA reads TGTGCCACCCGAAGGGAGGGAGCCACCGGGGAGCTGTTTTTT.

V usage is TRBV9 and J usage is TRBJ1-4, with D maybe TRBD1 (6 bases). Trimming left V 4 bases short and J 6 bases short, with 13 bases between. Germline-derived CDR1 and CDR2 are SGDLS and YYNGEE. The CDR3 covers 14 residues. In DNA, the CDR3 is TGTGCCAGCAGCCCAACAGGGACCTATGAAAAACTGTTTTTT. Protein product: CASSPTGTYEKLFF.

This CDR3 is CASSIDRVNTEAFF. In nucleotides, the CDR3 is TGTGCCAGCAGCATAGACAGGGTGAACACTGAAGCTTTCTTT. The V and J genes are TRBV7-3 and TRBJ1-1, with 7 bases lining up with TRBD1. CDR3 size: 14 residues. J lost 0 bases, V lost 5 bases, and 3 bases had no gene match. Germline V gene lookup returns CDR1 SGHTA and CDR2 FQGTGA.

CDR3 coding DNA: TGTGCCAGCAGCTTGGGGACTGCCTATAATTCACCCCTCCACTTT. This encodes CASSLGTAYNSPLHF. V and J are TRBV5-5 and TRBJ1-6; no reliable D call. The CDR3 has 15 residues. V shed 0 bases and J shed 2 bases, with 6 bases lying between them. Germline V lookup: CDR1 SGHKS, CDR2 YYEKEE (reference sequence).

Only one count was recorded for this clone. V usage is TRBV24-1 and J usage is TRBJ2-3, with no clear D. Trimming stripped 3 bases from V and 7 bases from J, with 13 bases between. Germline V gene data show CDR1 as KGHDR and CDR2 as SFDVKD. CDR3 length equals 14 residues. CDR3 sequence (DNA): TGTGCCACCAGTGATACTATGAGCCCCCATACGCAGTATTTT. Translated: CATSDTMSPHTQYF.

This chain uses TRBV11-3 with TRBJ2-5; 10 bases match TRBD2. This CDR3 contains 15 residues. CDR1 and CDR2 from the germline V gene are SGHNT and YENEEA. The ends lost 3 bases at V and 4 bases at J; junction bases unmatched: 5. This CDR3 reads CASSLASGSLETQYF. The CDR3 DNA is TGTGCCAGCAGCTTGGCTAGCGGGAGTCTAGAGACCCAGTACTTC.

The chain recombines TRBV3-1 (or the pseudogene TRBV3-2) with TRBJ2-7; possible D gene TRBD2, 5 bases. Germline values: CDR1 LGHDT, CDR2 YNNKEL (reference sequence). This CDR3 contains 15 residues. Trimming cost V 0 bases and J 6 bases, with 15 bases left between them. CDR3 sequence reads: CASSQDSTTPREQYF. The CDR3 DNA is TGTGCCAGCAGCCAAGATTCGACTACCCCCCGCGAGCAGTACTTC.

The chain recombines TRBV7-2 with TRBJ2-3; the D gene is possibly TRBD2 (6 bases). Germline lookup yields CDR1 SGHTA and CDR2 FQGNSA. With 5 bases removed from V and 2 bases from J, the gap between germline ends came to 11 bases. The CDR3 contains 14 residues. This chain's CDR3 is CASSTGLYTDTQYF. DNA of the CDR3: TGTGCCAGCAGCACGGGACTGTACACAGATACGCAGTATTTT.

The chain carries TRBV19 and TRBJ1-5; D is uncertain. CDR1 and CDR2 from the germline V gene are LNHDA and SQIVND (reference sequence). The CDR3 runs to 15 residues. V was pared by 3 bases and J by 2 bases, with 11 bases between. For the CDR3, the DNA is TGTGCCAGTAGTATCCTCCGCGAGGGCAATCAGCCCCAGCATTTT. Translating it yields CASSILREGNQPQHF.

J is TRBJ2-5 and V is TRBV15; D gene unclear. This CDR3 is 12 amino acids long. CDR1 is LNHNV, CDR2 YYDKDF, per germline (reference sequence). Trimming took off 1 base at V and 4 bases at J, with 4 bases between the two ends. The CDR3 DNA reads TGTGCCACCAGCAGAGTCCGAGAGACCCAGTACTTC. It translates to CATSRVRETQYF.

This clone occurred a few times. This chain connects TRBV12-5 to TRBJ2-3; the D is unclear. The CDR3 sequence is 11 residues long. Trimming cost V 6 bases and J 3 bases, with 4 bases left between them. Germline-derived CDR1 and CDR2 are LGHNT and FRNRAP. The CDR3 coding sequence is TGTGCTAGTGGATCTACAGATACGCAGTATTTT. Translation: CASGSTDTQYF.